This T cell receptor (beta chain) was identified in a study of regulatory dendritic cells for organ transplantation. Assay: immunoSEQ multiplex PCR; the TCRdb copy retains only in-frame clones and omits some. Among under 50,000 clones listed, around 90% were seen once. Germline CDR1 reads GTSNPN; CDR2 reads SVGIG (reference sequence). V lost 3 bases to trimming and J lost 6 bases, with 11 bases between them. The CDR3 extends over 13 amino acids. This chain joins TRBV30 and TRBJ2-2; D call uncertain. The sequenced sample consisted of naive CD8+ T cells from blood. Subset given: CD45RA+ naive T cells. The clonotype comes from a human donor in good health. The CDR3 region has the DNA TGTGCCTGGAGAATCCAACCGGCCGGGGAGCTGTTTTTT. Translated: CAWRIQPAGELFF.